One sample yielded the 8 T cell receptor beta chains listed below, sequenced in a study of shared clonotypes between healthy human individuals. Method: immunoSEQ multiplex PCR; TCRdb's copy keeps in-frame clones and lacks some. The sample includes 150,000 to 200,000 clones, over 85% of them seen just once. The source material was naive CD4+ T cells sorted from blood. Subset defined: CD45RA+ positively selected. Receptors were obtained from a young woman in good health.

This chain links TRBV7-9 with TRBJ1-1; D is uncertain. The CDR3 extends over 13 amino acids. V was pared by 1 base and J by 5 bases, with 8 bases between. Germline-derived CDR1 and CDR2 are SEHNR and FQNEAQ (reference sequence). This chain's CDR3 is CASSLEATTEAFF. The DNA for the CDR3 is TGTGCCAGCAGCTTAGAAGCCACGACTGAAGCTTTCTTT.

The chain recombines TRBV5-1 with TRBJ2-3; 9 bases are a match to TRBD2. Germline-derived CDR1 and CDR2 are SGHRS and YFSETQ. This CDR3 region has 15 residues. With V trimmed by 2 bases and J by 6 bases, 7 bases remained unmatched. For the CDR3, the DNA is TGCGCCAGCAGCTTAACGACTAGCGGAGGCGATACGCAGTATTTT. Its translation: CASSLTTSGGDTQYF.

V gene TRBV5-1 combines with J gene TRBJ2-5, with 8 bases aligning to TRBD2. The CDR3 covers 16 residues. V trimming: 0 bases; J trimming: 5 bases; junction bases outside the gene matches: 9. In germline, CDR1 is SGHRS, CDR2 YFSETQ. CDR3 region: CASSLVNGRGEETQYF. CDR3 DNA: TGCGCCAGCAGCTTGGTAAACGGGAGGGGCGAGGAGACCCAGTACTTC.

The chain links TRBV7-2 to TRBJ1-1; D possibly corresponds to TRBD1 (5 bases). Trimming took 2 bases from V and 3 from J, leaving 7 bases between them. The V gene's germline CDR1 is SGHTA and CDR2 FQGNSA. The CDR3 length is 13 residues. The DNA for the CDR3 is TGTGCCAGCAGCTTACAGGGCGACACTGAAGCTTTCTTT. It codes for CASSLQGDTEAFF.

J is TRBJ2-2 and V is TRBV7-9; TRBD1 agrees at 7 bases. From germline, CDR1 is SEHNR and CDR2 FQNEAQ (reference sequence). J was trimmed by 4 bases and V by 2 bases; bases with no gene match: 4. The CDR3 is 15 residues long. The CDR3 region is CASSLRGQGTGELFF. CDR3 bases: TGTGCCAGCAGCTTAAGGGGGCAGGGCACCGGGGAGCTGTTTTTT.

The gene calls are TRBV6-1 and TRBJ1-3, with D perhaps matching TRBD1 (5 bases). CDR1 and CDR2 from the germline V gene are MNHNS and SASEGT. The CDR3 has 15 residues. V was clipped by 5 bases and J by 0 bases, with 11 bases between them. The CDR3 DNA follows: TGTGCCAGCAGTAACCGACAGAACTCTGGAAACACCATATATTTT. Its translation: CASSNRQNSGNTIYF.

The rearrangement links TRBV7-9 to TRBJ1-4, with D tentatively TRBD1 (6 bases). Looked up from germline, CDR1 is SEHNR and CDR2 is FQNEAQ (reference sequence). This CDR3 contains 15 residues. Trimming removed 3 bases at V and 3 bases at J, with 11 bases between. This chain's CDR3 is CASSFVDSPNEKLFF. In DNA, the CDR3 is TGTGCCAGCAGCTTCGTGGACAGCCCTAATGAAAAACTGTTTTTT.

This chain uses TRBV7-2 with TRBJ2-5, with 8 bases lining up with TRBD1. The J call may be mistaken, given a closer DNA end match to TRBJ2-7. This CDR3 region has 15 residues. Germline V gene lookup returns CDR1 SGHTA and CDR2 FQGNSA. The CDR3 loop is CASSFSGGVIYEQYF. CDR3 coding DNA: TGTGCCAGCAGCTTCTCAGGGGGCGTCATCTACGAGCAGTACTTC.